One and the same sample provided the 3 T cell receptor beta chains below, sequenced in a study of blood T cells in healthy people across ages. A second PCR of about 6 to 11 cycles used a sample-barcoded 5' primer and a J-beta primer mix. TCRdb processed the 5' RACE reads anew with MiXCR; each CDR3 protein has one entry. The table records roughly 1.9 million distinct CDR3 sequences, around 40% of them present only once. The sequencing sample was made of blood. The receptors originated from a human donor in good health.

The gene calls are TRBV6-7 and TRBJ1-2; possibly TRBD1 for D (6 bases). TRBV6-7 is an ORF, and what it does is uncertain. This CDR3 comprises 15 residues. The V end was cut by 0 bases, the J end by 5 bases, with 13 bases between. CDR3 bases: TGTGCCAGCAGTTACTCGTACAGGGAACCTTATGGCTACACCTTC. Encoded protein: CASSYSYREPYGYTF.

This clonotype has a handful of counts. The rearrangement links TRBV28 to TRBJ2-1; a weak D match, TRBD1 (6 bases). With 6 bases removed from V and 5 bases from J, the gap between germline ends came to 23 bases. CDR1 and CDR2 (germline): MDHEN, SYDVKM. The length of the CDR3 is 17 residues. The CDR3 loop reads CASSQVGAALIDNEQFF. In DNA form, the CDR3 reads TGTGCCAGCAGCCAGGTGGGGGCTGCGTTAATTGACAATGAGCAGTTCTTC.

About this clonotype itself: One base away lies a much larger clone, so this may be a sequencing read error. The V and J genes are TRBV29-1 and TRBJ2-3, with a weak D call TRBD2 (5 bases). This CDR3 comprises 13 residues. Per the germline V gene, CDR1 is SQVTM and CDR2 is ANQGSEA. The CDR3 region has the DNA TGCAGCGTAATAGGGCCTAGCACAGATACGCTGTATTTT. It is translated as CSVIGPSTDTLYF.